The T cell receptor (beta chain) described here comes from a study of CD8+CD57+ T cells in acquired aplastic anemia. Looking at the study overall: Sorted CD4+ and CD8+ cells yielded DNA averaging around 3.2 ug. The study's findings and limits: Found in both controls and patients were around 29 CD8+ CDR3 sequences.

Both TCR beta VDJ combination and CDR3 sequence profiling were carried out. Genomic DNA was the template for this profiling. TCRdb re-derived calls from the reads in MiXCR, one entry per CDR3 protein. This sample yields 250,000 to 300,000 distinct CDR3 sequences, of which 55% to 65% are seen a single time; around 8% belongs to the top ten. This clonotype was seen ten or more times. As yet, its antigen is unknown. The source is a human donor with severe aplastic anemia or a healthy control (not recorded which). The sequencing sample was made of sorted CD4+, CD8+, or CD8+CD57+ T cells (not recorded which) from PBMCs.

CDR3 in amino acids: CASSKETVQETQYF. Here the CDR3 DNA reads TGTGCCAGCAGTAAGGAAACAGTCCAAGAGACCCAGTACTTC. The V gene is TRBV2, the J gene TRBJ2-5; D is undetermined. Looked up from germline, CDR1 is SNHLY and CDR2 is FYNNEI. V was pared by 5 bases and J by 1 base, with 11 bases between. The CDR3 has 14 amino acids.